The 22 T cell receptor beta chains below all came from one sample that was sequenced in a study of early T cells in non-severe SARS-CoV-2 infection. TCRdb redid the calling of the 5' RACE reads with MiXCR, one entry per CDR3 protein. The data show tens of thousands of distinct CDR3 sequences, around 6% seen once. Material for sequencing was whole blood. The receptor set was obtained from an adult who was a healthcare worker with PCR-confirmed SARS-CoV-2 infection or an uninfected control (not recorded which).

The sample holds many counts of this clonotype. The V and J genes are TRBV30 and TRBJ1-6, with D possibly TRBD1 on 5 matching bases. With 3 bases removed from V and 7 bases from J, the gap between germline ends came to 16 bases. The CDR3 is 15 amino acids. CDR1 GTSNPN and CDR2 SVGIG come from the germline V gene (reference sequence). CDR3 sequence (DNA): TGTGCCTGGAGCTTCGCCGGGGCCAGGAATTCACCCCTCCACTTT. This translates into CAWSFAGARNSPLHF.

This clonotype occurred many times. DNA of the CDR3: TGTGCCAGCACCGCGGTGTTACTAGCGGGGGGAGCTATGTTTTACACCGGGGAGCTGTTTTTT. Residues: CASTAVLLAGGAMFYTGELFF. V gene TRBV5-6 combines with J gene TRBJ2-2, with 12 positions matching TRBD2. The CDR3 is 21 amino acids. V gave up 6 bases and J gave up 3 bases; unmatched junction bases: 21. The V gene's germline CDR1 is SGHDT and CDR2 YYEEEE.

In this sample, this clonotype turned up many times. The chain links TRBV7-2 to TRBJ2-2; either TRBD1 or TRBD2 may supply D (6 bases each). Germline lookup yields CDR1 SGHTA and CDR2 FQGNSA. V lost 2 bases and J lost 4, with 11 bases in between. The CDR3 extends over 15 amino acids. The CDR3 loop is CASSLRRGTTGELFF. The CDR3 bases are TGTGCCAGCAGCTTAAGGAGGGGGACCACCGGGGAGCTGTTTTTT.

This chain connects TRBV28 to TRBJ1-1; D might be TRBD1 (6 bases). Germline CDR1 and CDR2: MDHEN and SYDVKM. The CDR3 sequence is 13 residues long. V was pared by 3 bases and J by 4 bases, with 9 bases between. The CDR3 spells CASSLAGATEAFF. CDR3 bases: TGTGCCAGCAGTTTGGCAGGGGCCACTGAAGCTTTCTTT.

This clonotype has only a few counts. V usage is TRBV11-2 and J usage is TRBJ1-1, with D maybe TRBD1 (6 bases). The V gene's germline CDR1 is SGHAT and CDR2 FQNNGV. This CDR3 has 15 amino acids. Trimming took off 7 bases at V and 1 base at J, with 16 bases between the two ends. The CDR3 is CASTVGGFANTEAFF. The DNA for the CDR3 is TGTGCCAGCACCGTAGGGGGGTTCGCGAACACTGAAGCTTTCTTT.

This clonotype was counted ten times or more. The chain carries TRBV12-3 or TRBV12-4 and TRBJ2-7; 7 bases are a match to TRBD2. This CDR3 contains 16 residues. J was trimmed by 0 bases and V by 1 base; bases with no gene match: 6. The CDR3 DNA reads TGTGCCAGCAGTTTAGATTTGCTAGCGGACTCCTACGAGCAGTACTTC. Encoded protein: CASSLDLLADSYEQYF.

Ten or more counts support this clonotype. The V gene is TRBV15, the J gene TRBJ1-5; D is perhaps TRBD1 (6 bases). V was cut by 3 bases and J by 6 bases, with 15 bases left in between. Germline V gene data show CDR1 as LNHNV and CDR2 as YYDKDF (reference sequence). The CDR3 length is 15 residues. Written as DNA, the CDR3 is TGTGCCACCAGCAGGCTGGGGGGGCGCTTTCAGCCCCAGCATTTT. Encoded protein: CATSRLGGRFQPQHF.

The J gene is TRBJ2-3, the V gene TRBV12-3 or TRBV12-4; possibly TRBD2 for D (6 bases). V lost 1 base to trimming and J lost 10 bases, with 12 bases between them. CDR3 size: 13 residues. CDR3 DNA: TGTGCCAGCAGTTTAGGTATGGGGGAGGCGCAGTATTTT. Its translation: CASSLGMGEAQYF.

This clonotype came up many times. V is TRBV5-1 and J is TRBJ2-1, with 12 bases lining up with TRBD1. With V trimmed by 5 bases and J by 6 bases, 15 bases remained unmatched. There are 18 residues in the CDR3. Germline V gives CDR1 SGHRS, CDR2 YFSETQ. The CDR3 coding sequence is TGCGCCAGCAGACCGGGACAGGGGGCGCTGAGGCTGGGCAATGAGCAGTTCTTC. This encodes CASRPGQGALRLGNEQFF.

In this sample, this clonotype is medium-sized. V and J are TRBV7-2 and TRBJ2-7; tentative D call: TRBD2 (5 bases). Germline V gives CDR1 SGHTA, CDR2 FQGNSA. The CDR3 covers 14 residues. Between the trimmed V and J ends, which lost 3 bases and 7 bases, there was a span of 16 bases. The CDR3 spells CASSLGSYGGEQYF. The CDR3 coding sequence is TGTGCCAGCAGCTTGGGTTCTTACGGCGGGGAGCAGTACTTC.

This clonotype was counted between two and nine times. The chain combines TRBV20-1 with TRBJ1-4; possible D gene TRBD1, 5 bases. Deletions cut 6 bases from V and 11 bases from J, with 19 bases between. There are 13 residues in the CDR3. Per the germline V gene, CDR1 is DFQATT and CDR2 is SNEGSKA (reference sequence). This CDR3 is CSASNLGGEKLFF. The CDR3 coding sequence is TGCAGTGCCTCGAACTTGGGGGGGGAGAAACTGTTTTTT.

This clonotype has ten or more counts. The genes are TRBV2 and TRBJ2-6, with 7 bases fitting TRBD1. Germline V gene lookup returns CDR1 SNHLY and CDR2 FYNNEI. Trimming cost V 4 bases and J 10 bases; bases outside gene matches: 4. This CDR3 is 13 amino acids long. The CDR3, as DNA: TGTGCCAGCAGTGTGGGACAGAATAACGTCCTGACTTTC. It codes for CASSVGQNNVLTF.

The chain combines TRBV9 with TRBJ2-5; TRBD1 matches 7 bases. Unmatched junction bases numbered 7, after V lost 3 bases and J lost 5 bases. The CDR3 has 14 amino acids. Germline V gene sequence: CDR1 SGDLS, CDR2 YYNGEE. CDR3 sequence reads: CASSANTGAETQYF. CDR3 in DNA: TGTGCCAGCAGCGCAAACACAGGGGCCGAGACCCAGTACTTC.

This clonotype was observed at least ten times. CDR3 amino acids: CASSRAEETQYF. CDR3 nucleotide sequence: TGTGCCAGCAGCCGTGCCGAAGAGACCCAGTACTTC. The chain carries TRBV7-2 and TRBJ2-5; D is uncertain. Germline lookup yields CDR1 SGHTA and CDR2 FQGNSA. This CDR3 is built from 12 residues. V was shortened by 5 bases and J by 3 bases, with 7 bases between the two germline ends.

This clonotype was recorded at least ten times. The V and J genes are TRBV7-8 and TRBJ1-1; TRBD1 matches 7 bases. The trim removed 1 base at V and 4 bases at J, leaving 6 bases unmatched. CDR3 length equals 15 residues. Germline V gene lookup returns CDR1 SGHVS and CDR2 FQNEAQ. CDR3 nucleotides: TGTGCCAGCAGCTTAGAGTTCAGGGGGAGCACTGAAGCTTTCTTT. Translating gives CASSLEFRGSTEAFF. The entire variable domain, with the rest obtained from reference TRBV7-8 and TRBJ1-1, is as follows: GAGVSQSPRYKVAKRGQDVALRCDPISGHVSLFWYQQALGQGPEFLTYFQNEAQLDKSGLPSDRFFAERPEGSVSTLKIQRTQQEDSAVYLCASSLEFRGSTEAFFGQGTRLTVV.

This clonotype occurred a few times. The genes are TRBV10-3 and TRBJ2-7; 11 bases line up with TRBD2. The V gene end was trimmed by 3 bases and the J gene end by 3 bases; junction bases not matched to a gene: 1. The germline V gene has CDR1 ENHRY and CDR2 SYGVKD. The CDR3 runs 14 residues. For the CDR3, the DNA is TGTGCCATCAGTGACGGGACTAGCGGCTACGAGCAGTACTTC. The encoded protein is CAISDGTSGYEQYF.

This clonotype was picked up many times. J is TRBJ2-3 and V is TRBV12-3 or TRBV12-4, with 8 nucleotides matching TRBD1. The CDR3 runs to 16 residues. After removal of 6 bases from V and 3 bases from J, the junction contained 11 bases not matched to a gene. In DNA, the CDR3 is TGTGCCAGCAGCCTCAGCCGGACAGGGAGGACAGATACGCAGTATTTT. Translating gives CASSLSRTGRTDTQYF.

This clonotype was recorded many times. J is TRBJ2-1 and V is TRBV5-4, with unresolved D. Trimming cost V 4 bases and J 1 base, with 12 bases left between them. The CDR3 has 15 amino acids. Germline CDR1 and CDR2: SGHNT and YYREEE (reference sequence). CDR3 in amino acids: CASSPGPRSYNEQFF. The CDR3, as DNA: TGTGCCAGCAGCCCCGGACCGCGATCCTACAATGAGCAGTTCTTC.

This clonotype was detected only a few times. V gene TRBV6-5 combines with J gene TRBJ2-1; D not certain. In germline, CDR1 is MNHEY, CDR2 SVGAGI. The V and J ends lost 2 bases and 0 bases respectively, with 8 bases between them. This CDR3 is built from 15 residues. The CDR3 loop is CASSYDWSSYNEQFF. The CDR3 DNA follows: TGTGCCAGCAGTTACGACTGGAGCTCCTACAATGAGCAGTTCTTC.

This clonotype was counted at least ten times. V and J are TRBV7-2 and TRBJ2-1, with 12 nucleotides matching TRBD2. The V gene end was trimmed by 2 bases and the J gene end by 4 bases; junction bases not matched to a gene: 15. The CDR3 runs 20 residues. In germline, CDR1 is SGHTA, CDR2 FQGNSA. CDR3 DNA: TGTGCCAGCAGCTTATCCCTAGGAACTAGCGGGGGGATCCCTTACAATGAGCAGTTCTTC. It codes for CASSLSLGTSGGIPYNEQFF.

This clonotype was detected a few times. This chain uses TRBV19 with TRBJ2-1, with a possible D match to TRBD1 (6 bases). This CDR3 has 14 residues. Trimming took 3 bases from V and 6 from J, leaving 12 bases between them. CDR1 LNHDA and CDR2 SQIVND come from the germline V gene (reference sequence). The chain's CDR3 is CASSITRGSNEQFF. The CDR3 bases are TGTGCCAGTAGTATTACCAGGGGATCCAATGAGCAGTTCTTC.

This clonotype was seen many times. This chain joins TRBV30 and TRBJ2-2; 8 positions agree with TRBD2. The trim removed 2 bases at V and 7 bases at J, leaving 9 bases unmatched. This CDR3 region has 15 residues. Germline V gives CDR1 GTSNPN, CDR2 SVGIG (reference sequence). Written as DNA, the CDR3 is TGTGCCTGGAGTAACCAGCGGGAGACGGTCGGGGAGCTGTTTTTT. It yields the protein CAWSNQRETVGELFF.